A selection of T cell receptor beta chains follows, all from one sample in a study of cytomegalovirus exposure and HLA in healthy donors. The repertoire was sequenced with immunoSEQ multiplex PCR; TCRdb's copy has only in-frame clones and lacks some. The repertoire holds 70,000 to 100,000 clones, with approximately 68% as singletons. The material sequenced was PBMCs. The receptors shown here come from a woman between 45 and 65 years old in good health and CMV-seropositive. CDR3s include the opening cysteine and the closing phenylalanine or tryptophan. A D gene is named only where the DNA matches it firmly. Not all rows give a size; the values are once, few, many and, for expanded clones, a class.

D gene,J gene,clone size,V gene,CDR3 protein,CDR3 DNA
-,TRBJ2-7,-,TRBV11-2,CASSLAAGAIYEQYF,TGTGCCAGCAGCTTAGCTGCGGGGGCCATCTACGAGCAGTACTTC
TRBD1,TRBJ1-1,few,TRBV28,CASRSGTGGGTEAFF,TGTGCCAGCAGGTCCGGGACAGGGGGGGGGACTGAAGCTTTCTTT
-,TRBJ1-1,-,TRBV9,CARARPSRTEAFF,TGTGCCAGGGCCCGGCCGAGCAGGACTGAAGCTTTCTTT
-,TRBJ1-1,-,TRBV6-5,CASSRRGDTEAFF,TGTGCCAGCAGCCGACGGGGTGACACTGAAGCTTTCTTT
-,TRBJ1-1,few,TRBV6-5,CASNIQGTNTEAFF,TGTGCCAGCAACATACAGGGAACGAACACTGAAGCTTTCTTT
-,TRBJ1-1,-,TRBV19,CASSMTGRGAEAFF,TGTGCCAGTAGTATGACTGGGAGGGGGGCTGAAGCTTTCTTT
-,TRBJ2-3,-,TRBV9,CASSVDGGTDTQYF,TGTGCCAGCAGCGTAGATGGAGGGACAGATACGCAGTATTTT
-,TRBJ1-2,-,TRBV2,CANSISRQGYGYTF,TGTGCCAACAGTATCTCAAGGCAGGGCTATGGCTACACCTTC
TRBD1,TRBJ1-4,-,TRBV4-3,CASSQEASGQGRQKLFF,TGCGCCAGCAGCCAAGAAGCCTCAGGACAGGGGCGGCAGAAACTGTTTTTT
-,TRBJ1-4,-,TRBV28,CASSLSPGEKLFF,TGTGCCAGCAGTTTGTCGCCAGGTGAAAAACTGTTTTTT
-,TRBJ1-1,-,TRBV6-5,CASSYSSISEAFF,TGTGCCAGCAGTTACTCGTCTATTTCAGAAGCTTTCTTT
TRBD2,TRBJ2-1,few,TRBV25-1,CASSEFSGGAWEQFF,TGTGCCAGCAGTGAATTCAGCGGGGGGGCATGGGAGCAGTTCTTC
-,TRBJ2-7,once,TRBV4-3,CASGQYISYEQYF,TGCGCCAGCGGCCAATATATCTCCTACGAGCAGTACTTC
-,TRBJ1-5,-,TRBV2,CASRLSNQPQHF,TGTGCCAGCAGACTAAGCAATCAGCCCCAGCATTTT
-,TRBJ2-3,-,TRBV6-5,CASTPRTPGTDTQYF,TGTGCCAGCACCCCAAGGACGCCGGGAACAGATACGCAGTATTTT
TRBD2,TRBJ2-1,-,TRBV7-6,CASSSQTSGGLGEQFF,TGTGCCAGCAGCTCCCAGACTAGCGGGGGTCTTGGTGAGCAGTTCTTC
-,TRBJ2-2,-,TRBV4-3,CASSQDLNTGELFF,TGCGCCAGCAGCCAAGACTTAAACACCGGGGAGCTGTTTTTT
TRBD1,TRBJ2-7,-,TRBV6-1,CATQGQGSYEQYF,TGTGCCACCCAAGGACAGGGCTCCTACGAGCAGTACTTC
TRBD1,TRBJ2-7,-,TRBV27,CASSPVGTAFQRTYEQYF,TGTGCCAGCAGTCCTGTCGGGACAGCCTTCCAACGGACCTACGAGCAGTACTTC
TRBD2,TRBJ2-4,-,TRBV29-1,CSVGAGYLNIQYF,TGCAGCGTTGGAGCGGGATACCTAAACATTCAGTACTTC
TRBD1,TRBJ1-2,-,TRBV18,CASSPDPGQYYGYTF,TGTGCCAGCTCACCCGACCCGGGACAGTACTATGGCTACACCTTC
-,TRBJ1-1,-,TRBV11-2,CASSRTATNTEAFF,TGTGCCAGCAGCCGGACAGCGACAAACACTGAAGCTTTCTTT
TRBD2,TRBJ2-1,-,TRBV5-1,CASSPFVAGGSYNEQFF,TGCGCCAGCAGTCCCTTCGTAGCGGGGGGTTCCTACAATGAGCAGTTCTTC
-,TRBJ2-5,-,TRBV2,CASRIRGRQETQYF,TGTGCCAGCAGAATCAGGGGAAGACAAGAGACCCAGTACTTC
-,TRBJ2-2,-,TRBV27,CASSSRGDTGELFF,TGTGCCAGCAGTTCTCGCGGAGACACCGGGGAGCTGTTTTTT
TRBD1,TRBJ1-2,few,TRBV5-4,CASSHRDRGYGYTF,TGTGCCAGCAGCCACCGGGACAGGGGCTATGGCTACACCTTC
-,TRBJ1-2,once,TRBV28,CASRSSSEEANYGYTF,TGTGCCAGCAGATCCTCCTCTGAGGAAGCTAACTATGGCTACACCTTC
-,TRBJ1-2,-,TRBV6-5,CASSWGRNYGYTF,TGTGCCAGCAGTTGGGGGAGGAACTATGGCTACACCTTC
TRBD2,TRBJ2-5,-,TRBV2,CASSEGGGLQETQYF,TGTGCCAGCAGTGAAGGCGGGGGACTTCAAGAGACCCAGTACTTC
TRBD2,TRBJ2-1,-,TRBV25-1,CASSSRERGYNNEQFF,TGTGCCAGCAGTTCCAGGGAGCGGGGGTATAACAATGAGCAGTTCTTC
-,TRBJ1-4,-,TRBV28,CASSTPPGVGKLFF,TGTGCCAGCAGCACCCCCCCGGGGGTCGGAAAACTGTTTTTT
TRBD1,TRBJ1-1,few,TRBV6-5,CASSYGGQGMNTEAFF,TGTGCCAGCAGTTACGGGGGACAGGGGATGAACACTGAAGCTTTCTTT
-,TRBJ2-1,-,TRBV6-5,CASSYRTFNEQFF,TGTGCCAGCAGTTACCGGACTTTCAATGAGCAGTTCTTC
-,TRBJ1-1,-,TRBV2,CASKGGNTEAFF,TGTGCCAGCAAAGGGGGGAACACTGAAGCTTTCTTT
TRBD2,TRBJ2-7,-,TRBV9,CASSAGGEGSYEQYF,TGTGCCAGCAGCGCCGGGGGGGAAGGCTCCTACGAGCAGTACTTC
-,TRBJ1-6,-,TRBV27,CASSLGSSYNSPFHF,TGTGCCAGCAGTTTGGGGAGCTCCTATAATTCACCCTTCCACTTT
TRBD1,TRBJ2-3,few,TRBV11-2,CASSLVGWGQGGPTDTQYF,TGTGCCAGCAGCTTAGTGGGGTGGGGACAGGGAGGTCCCACAGATACGCAGTATTTT
TRBD1,TRBJ2-1,-,TRBV5-1,CASSGDRGYNEQFF,TGCGCCAGCAGCGGGGACAGGGGTTACAATGAGCAGTTCTTC
TRBD2,TRBJ2-7,-,TRBV7-6,CASSEDLSGGASEQYF,TGTGCCAGCAGCGAGGACCTTAGCGGGGGGGCCTCCGAGCAGTACTTC
-,TRBJ2-7,-,TRBV10-3,CAISEQGSYEQYF,TGTGCCATCAGTGAACAGGGATCCTACGAGCAGTACTTC
-,TRBJ2-1,-,TRBV7-7,CASSPPGGYNEQFF,TGTGCCAGCAGCCCCCCCGGGGGCTACAATGAGCAGTTCTTC
-,TRBJ1-6,-,TRBV30,CAWRRRGYNSPLHF,TGTGCCTGGAGGCGGAGGGGTTATAATTCACCCCTCCACTTT
-,TRBJ2-3,-,TRBV28,CASSLMADTDTQYF,TGTGCCAGCAGTTTAATGGCAGACACAGATACGCAGTATTTT
-,TRBJ2-5,few,TRBV6-5,CASSYQDQETQYF,TGTGCCAGCAGTTACCAGGATCAAGAGACCCAGTACTTC
-,TRBJ2-3,few,TRBV9,CASSVLGGTSTDTQYF,TGTGCCAGCAGCGTATTAGGGGGTACATCCACAGATACGCAGTATTTT
-,TRBJ2-7,few,TRBV7-9,CASSLADSSYEQYF,TGTGCCAGCAGCTTAGCGGACAGCTCCTACGAGCAGTACTTC
-,TRBJ2-3,few,TRBV30,CAWGQNTDTQYF,TGTGCCTGGGGACAGAATACAGATACGCAGTATTTT
-,TRBJ1-2,-,TRBV25-1,CASSEGWGGDYGYTF,TGTGCCAGCAGTGAAGGTTGGGGAGGGGACTATGGCTACACCTTC
-,TRBJ1-2,-,TRBV7-2,CASSPRQDFNYGYTF,TGTGCCAGCAGCCCACGACAGGACTTTAACTATGGCTACACCTTC
TRBD1,TRBJ2-6,-,TRBV7-9,CASSLALGQGASGANVLTF,TGTGCCAGCAGCTTAGCGCTGGGACAGGGGGCTTCTGGGGCCAACGTCCTGACTTTC
TRBD2,TRBJ2-1,few,TRBV6-1,CASSEALAGLRDEQFF,TGTGCCAGCAGTGAAGCTTTAGCGGGCCTAAGGGATGAGCAGTTCTTC
TRBD1,TRBJ1-5,-,TRBV19,CASNPGTGVNQPQHF,TGTGCCAGTAACCCTGGGACAGGGGTCAATCAGCCCCAGCATTTT
-,TRBJ1-1,-,TRBV7-9,CASSFVSEAFF,TGTGCCAGCAGCTTTGTCTCTGAAGCTTTCTTT
TRBD2,TRBJ2-1,-,TRBV28,CASSSTSGGMREQFF,TGTGCCAGCAGTTCCACTAGCGGGGGGATGAGGGAGCAGTTCTTC
-,TRBJ2-1,few,TRBV30,CAWSVPSSDNEQFF,TGTGCCTGGAGTGTACCATCTAGCGACAATGAGCAGTTCTTC
TRBD2,TRBJ2-5,-,TRBV9,CASSVVGGGEETQYF,TGTGCCAGCAGCGTAGTTGGCGGGGGGGAAGAGACCCAGTACTTC